This note documents a single T cell receptor (beta chain) sequence. The sample is drawn from a study of shared clonotypes between healthy human individuals. Assay: immunoSEQ multiplex PCR; the TCRdb copy retains only in-frame clones and omits some. The table records 150,000 to 200,000 clones, 65% to 80% of them present only once. Germline V CDR1 and CDR2: SNHLY, FYNNEI. The CDR3 contains 12 residues. Trimming shortened V by 10 bases and J by 4 bases, and 13 bases separated the two germline ends. J is TRBJ1-2 and V is TRBV2; no reliable D call. The sequencing sample was made of memory CD4+ T cells sorted from blood. Subset in this sample: CD45RA-negative fraction. The origin of this receptor is a man aged 25-45 years in good health. The CDR3 here is CATGGNSYGYTF. The CDR3 DNA reads as TGTGCCACCGGCGGGAACAGCTATGGCTACACCTTC.